The T cell receptor (beta chain) described here comes from a study of neurological immune-mediated disorders. Whole-study results and caveats: No CDR3 amino acid sequences were shared by expanded clones across subjects, suggesting private repertoires in all groups.

V lost 1 base to trimming and J lost 5 bases, with 10 bases between them. The CDR3 has 14 amino acids. Germline CDR1 SGHTA, CDR2 FQGNSA. From the 5' RACE reads, TCRdb called clonotypes with MiXCR, one entry per CDR3 protein. The data contain roughly 45,000 distinct CDR3 sequences, about 13% of them singletons. This clonotype showed up many times. The antigen remains undetermined. Regarding time point: longitudinal time-point 3. The J gene is TRBJ2-3, the V gene TRBV7-2; no clear D. The origin of this receptor is a man aged 30 to 45 in good health. The sequenced sample consisted of PBMCs. CDR3 nucleotide sequence: TGTGCCAGCAGCTTAGGCCACCACGGAGATACGCAGTATTTT. It encodes CASSLGHHGDTQYF. Full variable domain (rest looked up from reference TRBV7-2 and TRBJ2-3): GAGVSQSPSNKVTEKGKDVELRCDPISGHTALYWYRQSLGQGLEFLIYFQGNSAPDKSGLPSDRFSAERTGGSVSTLTIQRTQQEDSAVYLCASSLGHHGDTQYFGPGTRLTVL.